These 19 T cell receptor beta chains were all obtained from the same sample, sequenced in a study of blood T cell repertoires in COVID-19. Sequencing used immunoSEQ multiplex PCR; TCRdb keeps in-frame clones, though not all of them. The repertoire has roughly 190,000 clones, around 80% of them found once; the top ten carry around 15%. The sequenced material came from peripheral blood. These TCRs come from a man aged 25-45 years with active or convalescent COVID-19.

Here the CDR3 DNA reads TGTGCCAGCAGTTCAGACAAGTATAATTCACCCCTCCACTTT. Protein sequence: CASSSDKYNSPLHF. V is TRBV6-6 and J is TRBJ1-6, with D unresolved. V shed 4 bases and J shed 4 bases, with 8 bases lying between them. The germline gives CDR1 MNHNY, CDR2 SVGAGI (reference sequence). The CDR3 extends over 14 amino acids.

The chain recombines TRBV11-2 with TRBJ1-1; D unclear. V was trimmed by 5 bases and J by 5 bases, leaving 9 bases between them. The CDR3 loop spans 12 amino acids. Germline values: CDR1 SGHAT, CDR2 FQNNGV. This CDR3 reads CASSGPGTEAFF. The CDR3 nucleotides read TGTGCCAGCAGCGGACCGGGGACTGAAGCTTTCTTT.

This chain links TRBV5-6 with TRBJ1-2, with TRBD1 identical over 8 bases. Per germline, CDR1 SGHDT and CDR2 YYEEEE. V shed 4 bases, J shed 4 bases, and the junction held 6 bases outside the gene matches. This CDR3 region has 14 residues. For the CDR3, the DNA is TGTGCCAGCAGCCACGACAGGGGCGCCTATGGCTACACCTTC. The encoded protein is CASSHDRGAYGYTF.

This clone was detected a few times. This chain links TRBV28 with TRBJ1-3; 9 bases map to TRBD1. The CDR3 has 15 amino acids. Looked up from germline, CDR1 is MDHEN and CDR2 is SYDVKM. The V segment lost 9 bases and the J segment 2 bases; nucleotides outside the gene matches: 8. This CDR3 reads CASRTGALAGNTIYF. The DNA of the CDR3 is TGTGCCAGTAGGACAGGGGCTCTCGCTGGAAACACCATATATTTT.

The gene calls are TRBV19 and TRBJ2-3; D might be TRBD2 (7 bases). There are 14 residues in the CDR3. Trimming took 5 bases from V and 2 from J, leaving 11 bases between them. The V gene's germline CDR1 is LNHDA and CDR2 SQIVND (reference sequence). This CDR3 is CASSEGGSTDTQYF. The CDR3 nucleotides read TGTGCCAGTAGTGAGGGGGGGTCCACAGATACGCAGTATTTT.

This chain connects TRBV5-4 to TRBJ2-7; D perhaps matches TRBD2 (5 bases). Germline V CDR1 and CDR2: SGHNT, YYREEE (reference sequence). The V and J ends lost 0 bases and 4 bases respectively, with 11 bases between them. The CDR3 covers 14 residues. Here the CDR3 DNA reads TGTGCCAGCAGCTTGGCCGGGGAGAGGTACGAGCAGTACTTC. Encoded protein: CASSLAGERYEQYF.

This chain joins TRBV24-1 and TRBJ2-2, with D possibly matching TRBD2 (6 bases). Trimming pared 5 bases from V and 10 bases from J, leaving 10 bases between. Germline V gene data show CDR1 as KGHDR and CDR2 as SFDVKD. This CDR3 contains 12 residues. Written as DNA, the CDR3 is TGTGCCACCAGTGTATCGGGGGTGGAGCTGTTTTTT. Residues: CATSVSGVELFF.

V is TRBV30 and J is TRBJ2-5, with D unresolved. Trimming removed 2 bases at V and 5 bases at J, with 12 bases between. The germline V gene encodes CDR1 GTSNPN and CDR2 SVGIG (reference sequence). The CDR3 runs to 13 residues. For the CDR3, the DNA is TGTGCCTGGAGTAGAGCCGTGCGGGAGACCCAGTACTTC. As protein: CAWSRAVRETQYF.

The genes are TRBV9 and TRBJ2-5; 9 nucleotides match TRBD2. The V gene's germline CDR1 is SGDLS and CDR2 YYNGEE. The CDR3 covers 16 residues. V was clipped by 0 bases and J by 4 bases; unmatched bases: 7. In nucleotides, the CDR3 is TGTGCCAGCAGCGTAGGGACTAGCGATTGGGGAGAGACCCAGTACTTC. Its translation: CASSVGTSDWGETQYF. Looking up the rest from reference TRBV9 and TRBJ2-5 gives the full variable domain: DSGVTQTPKHLITATGQRVTLRCSPRSGDLSVYWYQQSLDQGLQFLIQYYNGEERAKGNILERFSAQQFPDLHSELNLSSLELGDSALYFCASSVGTSDWGETQYFGPGTRLLVL.

The V gene is TRBV18, the J gene TRBJ1-5, with 9 bases matching TRBD1. The CDR3 length is 16 residues. Trimming took 4 bases from V and 4 from J; bases not matched to a gene: 8. The germline V gene has CDR1 KGHSH and CDR2 LQKENI. DNA for the CDR3: TGTGCCAGCTCACACGAAAACAGGGGGCAAAATCAGCCCCAGCATTTT. Amino acids: CASSHENRGQNQPQHF. Complete variable domain (other parts from reference TRBV18 and TRBJ1-5): NAGVMQNPRHLVRRRGQEARLRCSPMKGHSHVYWYRQLPEEGLKFMVYLQKENIIDESGMPKERFSAEFPKEGPSILRIQQVVRGDSAAYFCASSHENRGQNQPQHFGDGTRLSIL.

The rearrangement joins TRBV30 to TRBJ1-1, with D perhaps matching TRBD1 (6 bases). From germline, CDR1 is GTSNPN and CDR2 SVGIG (reference sequence). The CDR3 extends over 14 amino acids. V was cut by 4 bases and J by 1 base, with 13 bases left in between. The CDR3 is CAWNPGHPNTEAFF. The DNA for the CDR3 is TGTGCCTGGAACCCGGGACACCCGAACACTGAAGCTTTCTTT.

The chain has TRBV19 and TRBJ1-1, with TRBD1 matching 9 bases. CDR3 length equals 15 residues. The V gene's germline CDR1 is LNHDA and CDR2 SQIVND (reference sequence). V lost 6 bases, J lost 5 bases, and 10 bases stayed unmatched. DNA of the CDR3: TGTGCCAGTAGGGGGACAGGGTACGTATCGACTGAAGCTTTCTTT. Translating gives CASRGTGYVSTEAFF.

The rearrangement uses TRBV28 and TRBJ2-1; 11 positions agree with TRBD2. The CDR3 sequence is 16 residues long. J was trimmed by 3 bases and V by 6 bases; bases with no gene match: 7. Per the germline V gene, CDR1 is MDHEN and CDR2 is SYDVKM. CDR3 sequence reads: CASSPTSGVDYNEQFF. In nucleotides, the CDR3 is TGTGCCAGCAGCCCGACTAGCGGGGTCGACTACAATGAGCAGTTCTTC.

The gene calls are TRBV6-5 and TRBJ1-2; D unclear. V lost 11 bases and J 1 base, leaving 8 bases between the germline ends. The CDR3 is 11 amino acids. The germline gives CDR1 MNHEY, CDR2 SVGAGI. CDR3 DNA sequence: TGTGCCGCGGGCGTTAACTATGGCTACACCTTC. This gives the protein CAAGVNYGYTF.

The chain carries TRBV29-1 and TRBJ2-1; D is possibly TRBD2 (6 bases). CDR1 SQVTM and CDR2 ANQGSEA come from the germline V gene. CDR3 size: 12 residues. V lost 8 bases to trimming and J lost 2 bases, with 10 bases between them. The CDR3 bases are TGCAGCCCTAGCGCTCCCTACAATGAGCAGTTCTTC. This translates into CSPSAPYNEQFF.

The genes are TRBV4-1 and TRBJ2-2; D remains ambiguous. V was shortened by 3 bases and J by 8 bases, with 13 bases between the two germline ends. Per the germline V gene, CDR1 is MGHRA and CDR2 is YSYEKL. The CDR3 covers 14 residues. In DNA, the CDR3 is TGCGCCAGCAGCCACGAAGCTTCATGGGGGGAGCTGTTTTTT. Translation: CASSHEASWGELFF.

The chain couples TRBV9 to TRBJ1-1; 10 positions agree with TRBD1. Germline values: CDR1 SGDLS, CDR2 YYNGEE. The CDR3 spans 15 residues. Germline trimming cut 4 bases from V and 3 bases from J; bases unmatched to any gene: 6. The CDR3 is CASSLADRGHTEAFF. DNA for the CDR3: TGTGCCAGCAGCTTGGCCGACAGGGGGCACACTGAAGCTTTCTTT.

This clone came up once. The chain recombines TRBV19 with TRBJ1-2; D possibly corresponds to TRBD1 (5 bases). The V gene's germline CDR1 is LNHDA and CDR2 SQIVND (reference sequence). This CDR3 spans 13 amino acids. V lost 4 bases and J lost 8, with 14 bases in between. DNA for the CDR3: TGTGCCAGTAGTAATCGGGCAGGGCTCGGCTACACCTTC. Amino acids: CASSNRAGLGYTF.

This clone has only a few counts. This chain joins TRBV28 and TRBJ1-5, with a tentative D call TRBD1 (5 bases). Trimming removed 10 bases at V and 0 bases at J, with 13 bases between. The CDR3 loop spans 14 amino acids. From germline, CDR1 is MDHEN and CDR2 SYDVKM. The CDR3 sequence is CATERGYSNQPQHF. The CDR3 nucleotides read TGTGCCACCGAACGGGGGTATAGCAATCAGCCCCAGCATTTT.